The present entry profiles one T cell receptor (beta chain) with its context. Those enrolled, adults aged roughly 18 to 100 years, came from about two dozen US areas. Exposed enrollees encountered a COVID-19 case at some point within 2 weeks before study entry. This entry comes from a study of blood T cell repertoires in COVID-19. The wider study: The origin of the acute and convalescent COVID-19 samples was the United States, Italy and Spain. Sample material is recorded as cDNA or gDNA derived from T cells, B-cell-depleted T cells, or PBMCs.

This CDR3 comprises 15 residues. Germline values: CDR1 SGHTA, CDR2 FQGNSA. The germline V and J ends were trimmed by 3 bases and 7 bases, with 16 bases remaining between them. The repertoire was sequenced with immunoSEQ multiplex PCR; TCRdb's copy has only in-frame clones and lacks some. The table has 250,000 or so clones, approximately 84% seen once; the top ten hold around 6.3%. This receptor was identified in a woman aged 45-65 years who had been exposed to COVID-19. V is TRBV7-2 and J is TRBJ2-1; the D gene is possibly TRBD1 (6 bases). Input material: PBMCs or T cells enriched from blood (not recorded which). The CDR3 loop is CASSLGAQSRNEQFF. CDR3 coding DNA: TGTGCCAGCAGCTTGGGGGCCCAGTCTCGTAATGAGCAGTTCTTC.